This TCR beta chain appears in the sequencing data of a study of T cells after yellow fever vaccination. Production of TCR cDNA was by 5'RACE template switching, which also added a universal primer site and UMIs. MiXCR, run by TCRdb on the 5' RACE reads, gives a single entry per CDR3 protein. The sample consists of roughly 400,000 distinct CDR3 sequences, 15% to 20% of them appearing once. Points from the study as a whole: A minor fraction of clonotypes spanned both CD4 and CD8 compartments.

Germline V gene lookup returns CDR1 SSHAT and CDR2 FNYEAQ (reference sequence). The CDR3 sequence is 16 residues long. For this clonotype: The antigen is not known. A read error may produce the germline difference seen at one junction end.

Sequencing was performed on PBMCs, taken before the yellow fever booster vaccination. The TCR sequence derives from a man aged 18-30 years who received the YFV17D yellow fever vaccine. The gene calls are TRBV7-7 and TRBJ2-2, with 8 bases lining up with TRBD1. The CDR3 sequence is CASSPIDRGGSGELFF. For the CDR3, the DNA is TGTGCTAGCAGCCCCATCGACAGGGGCGGATCCGGGGAGCTGTTTTTT.